One sample yielded the 6 T cell receptor beta chains listed below, sequenced in a study of control samples from healthy donors and cancer patients. Clones were read by immunoSEQ multiplex PCR, and TCRdb kept only the in-frame ones, dropping some. The sample records 150,000 to 200,000 clones, about 91% being singletons. Sequenced input: blood. These receptors came from a woman in her thirties or forties in good health.

This chain uses TRBV4-1 with TRBJ1-1; 11 nucleotides match TRBD1. Germline CDR1 is MGHRA and CDR2 is YSYEKL. The trim removed 4 bases at V and 1 base at J, leaving 8 bases unmatched. This CDR3 is 17 amino acids long. The DNA of the CDR3 is TGCGCCAGCAGCCGAGTGGGACAGGGGGGTGCGAACACTGAAGCTTTCTTT. Protein sequence: CASSRVGQGGANTEAFF.

This chain uses TRBV5-4 with TRBJ1-4; D is unclear. Per germline, CDR1 SGHNT and CDR2 YYREEE (reference sequence). The ends were cut back, 4 bases at V and 7 bases at J, with 17 bases in the middle. The CDR3 runs to 15 residues. This CDR3 reads CASSPERASGEKLFF. Written as DNA, the CDR3 is TGTGCCAGCAGCCCCGAGAGGGCCAGCGGTGAAAAACTGTTTTTT.

On this clone: An end of the junction does not agree with germline; a read error may underlie this. The rearrangement links TRBV28 to TRBJ1-5; weak D call: TRBD1 (5 bases). This CDR3 is 12 amino acids long. The germline gives CDR1 MDHEN, CDR2 SYDVKM. The CDR3 nucleotides are TGTGCAAGCAGACAGATAAATCAGCCCCAGCATTTT. It yields the protein CASRQINQPQHF.

The rearrangement links TRBV4-1 to TRBJ1-1; D uncertain. The CDR3 runs 12 residues. V was cut by 4 bases and J by 5 bases, with 8 bases left in between. CDR1 is MGHRA and CDR2 is YSYEKL in the germline V gene. DNA of the CDR3: TGCGCCAGCAGCCCCGCCGGGACTGAAGCTTTCTTT. This encodes CASSPAGTEAFF.

The chain carries TRBV7-8 and TRBJ1-5; D is ambiguous. CDR1 is SGHVS and CDR2 is FQNEAQ in the germline V gene. The CDR3 runs to 15 residues. V lost 5 bases to trimming and J lost 6 bases, with 17 bases between them. CDR3 bases: TGTGCCAGCAGCGTGACGGAGTCCTCCGGTCAGCCCCAGCATTTT. Its translation is CASSVTESSGQPQHF.

This clone was recorded only once. V is TRBV5-4 and J is TRBJ1-1; tentatively, D is TRBD1 (6 bases). CDR1 and CDR2 from the germline V gene are SGHNT and YYREEE (reference sequence). V gave up 1 base and J gave up 6 bases, with 16 bases separating them. The CDR3 extends over 15 amino acids. The CDR3 here is CASSLMNMGGPEAFF. CDR3 coding DNA: TGTGCCAGCAGCTTGATGAACATGGGGGGCCCTGAAGCTTTCTTT.